The rows below give T cell receptor beta chains drawn from one sample of a study of blood T cell repertoires in COVID-19. Assay used: immunoSEQ multiplex PCR; TCRdb lists only in-frame clones, some missing. The sample lists about 480,000 clones; approximately 90% were seen once. Material: PBMCs or T cells enriched from blood (not recorded which). The origin of the receptors is a woman aged 60-70 years who had recovered from COVID-19. CDR3s include the opening cysteine and the closing phenylalanine or tryptophan. D genes are given only for firm matches. Part of the rows lack a size; the others show once, few, many or a class for expanded clones.

>.|TRBV5-4|TRBJ1-2|.|15
CASSAKVGATHGYTF
>.|TRBV18|TRBJ1-2|TRBD1|15
CASSGQGAGNYGYTF
>.|TRBV11-3|TRBJ1-1|TRBD1|12
CASCQGVTEAFF
>.|TRBV5-1|TRBJ1-1|.|14
CASSPGFRDTEAFF
>.|TRBV3-1/TRBV3-2|TRBJ2-1|.|12
CASSQGNLEQFF
>.|TRBV11-2|TRBJ2-3|TRBD2|17
CASSLVAGGFYTDTQYF
>.|TRBV18|TRBJ2-7|TRBD1|16
CASSLQGPKSSYEQYF
>.|TRBV15|TRBJ1-2|.|15
CATSRDVGGNYGYTF
>few|TRBV10-3|TRBJ2-7|.|12
CAISRESYEQYF
>.|TRBV16|TRBJ1-4|.|16
CASSQGLQGRYEKLFF
>.|TRBV3-1/TRBV3-2|TRBJ1-3|.|16
CASSQRTASSGNTIYF
>.|TRBV11-2|TRBJ1-1|.|15
CASSLDREGGAEAFF
>.|TRBV5-1|TRBJ2-1|.|15
CASSLVASSYNEQFF
>.|TRBV19|TRBJ1-2|.|16
CASSTGTQGVNYGYTF
>.|TRBV5-1|TRBJ1-1|.|13
CASSPSQGPDAFF
>.|TRBV4-1|TRBJ1-1|.|14
CASSLGSRNTEAFF
>.|TRBV4-1|TRBJ2-7|TRBD1|15
CASSQDRGRFYEQYF
>.|TRBV5-1|TRBJ1-5|.|14
CASSLEGSDQPQHF
>.|TRBV18|TRBJ1-3|TRBD1|17
CASSQTPPQGTGNTIYF
>.|TRBV24-1|TRBJ1-4|.|14
CATSDPKRGEKLFF
>.|TRBV3-1/TRBV3-2|TRBJ1-5|.|14
CASSPGQSNQPQHF
>once|TRBV27|TRBJ1-5|.|13
CASSFGLNQPQHF
>.|TRBV7-9|TRBJ2-3|.|14
CASSLAGGTDTQYF
>.|TRBV30|TRBJ1-2|.|13
CAWSVTVYYGYTF
>.|TRBV7-9|TRBJ2-7|TRBD2|18
CASSGDYAGGLTSYEQYF
>.|TRBV3-1/TRBV3-2|TRBJ2-6|.|16
CASSQVPGSGANVLTF
>.|TRBV5-1|TRBJ1-3|.|15
CASSLEGAKGNTIYF
>.|TRBV6-5|TRBJ1-2|TRBD1|15
CASSYHEQGAYGYTF
>.|TRBV27|TRBJ2-7|.|12
CASSQTVGEQYF
>.|TRBV5-5|TRBJ2-5|.|14
CASSLGTSKETQYF
>.|TRBV5-1|TRBJ2-3|TRBD1|16
CASSLGGQGITDTQYF
>.|TRBV15|TRBJ2-1|TRBD1|16
CATSRDLGQGKSEQFF
>.|TRBV24-1|TRBJ2-5|TRBD1|15
CATSDTQGAGETQYF
>.|TRBV12-3/TRBV12-4|TRBJ1-5|.|13
CASTPGRGQPQHF
>.|TRBV10-2|TRBJ1-1|.|17
CASSELRGVDVNTEAFF
>.|TRBV19|TRBJ2-7|.|15
CASSFGHPSVYEQYF
>.|TRBV9|TRBJ1-2|TRBD1|14
CASSGGTGNYGYTF
>.|TRBV7-8|TRBJ2-1|TRBD2|15
CASSLITLAGGEQFF
>.|TRBV2|TRBJ2-3|.|16
CASSHFEGENTDTQYF
>.|TRBV2|TRBJ2-3|TRBD2|15
CASRLAGGRTDTQYF
>.|TRBV5-1|TRBJ2-5|TRBD2|13
CASSLTSWETQYF
>.|TRBV5-4|TRBJ2-3|.|14
CASSLDGLADTQYF
>.|TRBV19|TRBJ1-5|.|16
CASSINKGGTNQPQHF
>.|TRBV2|TRBJ1-5|TRBD1|14
CASSELTGNQPQHF
>.|TRBV5-1|TRBJ1-5|.|15
CASSLAGTLNQPQHF
>.|TRBV12-3/TRBV12-4|TRBJ2-3|.|13
CASSWSGTDTQYF